These 7 T cell receptor beta chains came from one sample sequenced in a study of cytomegalovirus exposure and HLA in healthy donors. PCR involved 60 Vbeta and 13 Jbeta primers. TCRdb keeps only in-frame clones here, not all; method: immunoSEQ multiplex PCR. This table holds around 130,000 clones, over 70% found once. Specimen: PBMCs. All receptors derive from a woman younger than 30 in good health and CMV-seronegative.

This clone was detected once. This rearrangement joins TRBV5-1 to TRBJ2-1; TRBD2 agrees at 11 bases. CDR3 length: 18 amino acids. Germline V gene data show CDR1 as SGHRS and CDR2 as YFSETQ. J lost 0 bases, V lost 3 bases, and 8 bases had no gene match. The CDR3 nucleotides are TGCGCCAGCAGCTCTAGCGGGGGGTTCCCCAGCTCCTACAATGAGCAGTTCTTC. It is translated as CASSSSGGFPSSYNEQFF.

This chain links TRBV7-2 with TRBJ1-2; D uncertain. CDR1 and CDR2 (germline): SGHTA, FQGNSA. Deletions cut 3 bases from V and 2 bases from J, with 4 bases between. The CDR3 sequence is 12 residues long. As DNA, the CDR3 is TGTGCCAGCAGCTTTCAGAACTATGGCTACACCTTC. Residues: CASSFQNYGYTF.

The CDR3, as DNA: TGTGCCAGCAGCCAAGCTGGGGGACTACACGAGCAGTACTTC. This codes for CASSQAGGLHEQYF. The genes are TRBV4-2 and TRBJ2-7, with 7 bases identical to TRBD2. J was trimmed by 5 bases and V by 1 base; bases with no gene match: 5. The CDR3 totals 14 residues. Per germline, CDR1 LGHNA and CDR2 YNFKEQ.

The V call is TRBV7-3, the J call TRBJ1-2; 9 bases are shared with TRBD1. Germline V gives CDR1 SGHTA, CDR2 FQGTGA. This CDR3 has 14 residues. J gave up 6 bases and V 3 bases, and 5 bases lay outside the gene matches. CDR3 sequence (DNA): TGTGCCAGCAGCTTGGATGGACAGGGGCATGGCTACACCTTC. Residues: CASSLDGQGHGYTF.

V and J are TRBV27 and TRBJ1-6; 8 nucleotides match TRBD1. The CDR3 spans 16 residues. Germline-derived CDR1 and CDR2 are MNHEY and SMNVEV (reference sequence). J was trimmed by 7 bases and V by 5 bases; bases with no gene match: 10. The chain's CDR3 is CASSVLGQGPNSPLHF. CDR3 DNA: TGTGCCAGCAGTGTCCTAGGACAGGGTCCGAATTCACCCCTCCACTTT.

The genes are TRBV28 and TRBJ2-1; D is possibly TRBD1 (5 bases). CDR3 size: 14 residues. Germline loops: CDR1 MDHEN, CDR2 SYDVKM. The V end lost 2 bases, the J end lost 6 bases, and 11 bases lay between the germline ends. The CDR3 coding sequence is TGTGCCAGCAGTTTACTGGCAGGGCGCAATGAGCAGTTCTTC. Protein: CASSLLAGRNEQFF.

J is TRBJ1-2 and V is TRBV4-1; D uncertain. This CDR3 comprises 15 residues. From germline, CDR1 is MGHRA and CDR2 YSYEKL. V lost 4 bases, J lost 8 bases, and 20 bases lay in between. This CDR3 is CASSPLIPPVRGYTF. CDR3 nucleotides: TGCGCCAGCAGCCCCTTGATTCCCCCCGTGAGGGGCTACACCTTC.